This T cell receptor beta chain was sequenced in a study of spatial heterogeneity in lung cancer. As for the study in general: The library had UMIs, and each TCR and UMI pair averaged more than ten raw reads.

Deletions cut 0 bases from V and 0 bases from J, with 7 bases between. The germline V gene has CDR1 DFQATT and CDR2 SNEGSKA (reference sequence). The CDR3 consists of 14 residues. Single TCR cDNA molecules each had their own unique molecular identifier. TCRdb re-derived calls from the 5' RACE reads in MiXCR, one entry per CDR3 protein. The sample contains 60,000 to 85,000 distinct CDR3 sequences, around 9.3% of which appear only once. Findings and limits, study-wide: Tumor TCRs that were ubiquitous and expanded showed up in blood more at resection than follow-up.

Time point noted: blood at routine non-recurrence follow-up after resection. This clonotype was counted many times. The antigen is not known. This specimen was PBMCs, taken at follow-up. This sequence joins TRBV20-1 and TRBJ2-3; D is ambiguous. The sequence derives from a female donor with early-stage non-small cell lung cancer. CDR3 protein: CSAREPRSTDTQYF. For the CDR3, the DNA is TGCAGTGCTAGAGAGCCTCGGAGCACAGATACGCAGTATTTT.